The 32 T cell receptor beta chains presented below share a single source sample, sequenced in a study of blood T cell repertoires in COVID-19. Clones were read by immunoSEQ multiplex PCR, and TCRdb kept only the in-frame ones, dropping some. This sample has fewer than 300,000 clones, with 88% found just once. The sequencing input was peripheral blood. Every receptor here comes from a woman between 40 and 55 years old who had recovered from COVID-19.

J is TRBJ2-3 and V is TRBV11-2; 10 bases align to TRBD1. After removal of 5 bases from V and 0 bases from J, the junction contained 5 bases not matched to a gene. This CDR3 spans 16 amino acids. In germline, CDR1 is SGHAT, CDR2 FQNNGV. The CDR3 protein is CASSHRQGASTDTQYF. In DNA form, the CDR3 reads TGTGCCAGCAGCCACCGACAGGGGGCCAGCACAGATACGCAGTATTTT.

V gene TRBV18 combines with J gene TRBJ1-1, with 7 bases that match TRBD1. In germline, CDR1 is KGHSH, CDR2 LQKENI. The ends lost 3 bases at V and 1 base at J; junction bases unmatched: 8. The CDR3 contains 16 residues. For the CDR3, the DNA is TGTGCCAGCTCACCTAACGACAGGGCCAGGAACACTGAAGCTTTCTTT. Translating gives CASSPNDRARNTEAFF.

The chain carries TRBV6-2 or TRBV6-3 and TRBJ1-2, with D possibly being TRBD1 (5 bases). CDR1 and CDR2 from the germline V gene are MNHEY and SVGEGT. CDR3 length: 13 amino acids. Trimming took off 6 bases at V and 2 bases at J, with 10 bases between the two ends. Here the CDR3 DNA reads TGTGCCAGCAGCACCCGACAGAACTATGGCTACACCTTC. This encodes CASSTRQNYGYTF.

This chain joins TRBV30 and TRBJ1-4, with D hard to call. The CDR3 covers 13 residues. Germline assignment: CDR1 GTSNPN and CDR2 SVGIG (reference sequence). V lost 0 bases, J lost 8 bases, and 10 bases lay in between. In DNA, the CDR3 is TGTGCCTGGAGTGTAGCGGGCAGGGAAAAACTGTTTTTT. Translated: CAWSVAGREKLFF.

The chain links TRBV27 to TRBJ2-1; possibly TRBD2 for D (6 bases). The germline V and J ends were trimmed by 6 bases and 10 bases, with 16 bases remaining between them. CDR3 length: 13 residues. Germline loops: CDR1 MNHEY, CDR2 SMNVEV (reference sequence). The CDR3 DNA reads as TGTGCCAGCAGCCCCAACTCCGGGAGAGAGCAGTTCTTC. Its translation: CASSPNSGREQFF.

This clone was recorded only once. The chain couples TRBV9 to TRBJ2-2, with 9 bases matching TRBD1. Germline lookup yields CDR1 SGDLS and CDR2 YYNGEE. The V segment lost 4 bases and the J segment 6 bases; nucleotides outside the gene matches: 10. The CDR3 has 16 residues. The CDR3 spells CASSPRDRVYSGELFF. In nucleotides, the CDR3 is TGTGCCAGCAGCCCCCGGGACAGGGTTTATTCCGGGGAGCTGTTTTTT.

The CDR3 region has the DNA TGTGCCAGCAGTGGGACTAGCGGGAGAGGGTCCAATGAGCAGTTCTTC. Translated: CASSGTSGRGSNEQFF. The chain is built from TRBV28 and TRBJ2-1; 14 nucleotides line up with TRBD2. The germline V gene encodes CDR1 MDHEN and CDR2 SYDVKM. J lost 6 bases, V lost 5 bases, and 6 bases had no gene match. This CDR3 has 16 residues. The full variable domain, completed using reference TRBV28 and TRBJ2-1, is DVKVTQSSRYLVKRTGEKVFLECVQDMDHENMFWYRQDPGLGLRLIYFSYDVKMKEKGDIPEGYSVSREKKERFSLILESASTNQTSMYLCASSGTSGRGSNEQFFGPGTRLTVL.

The CDR3 sequence is CATSDPTGSETQYF. The CDR3 region has the DNA TGTGCCACCAGTGACCCGACAGGTTCCGAGACCCAGTACTTC. The V gene is TRBV24-1, the J gene TRBJ2-5; maybe TRBD1 (6 bases). V was trimmed by 4 bases and J by 5 bases, leaving 13 bases between them. CDR1 is KGHDR and CDR2 is SFDVKD in the germline V gene. The length of the CDR3 is 14 residues.

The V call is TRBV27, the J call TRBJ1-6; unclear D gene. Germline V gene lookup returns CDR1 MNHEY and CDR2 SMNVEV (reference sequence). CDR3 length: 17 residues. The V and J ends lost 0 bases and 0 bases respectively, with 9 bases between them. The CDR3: CASSLSAESSYNSPLHF. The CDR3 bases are TGTGCCAGCAGTTTATCTGCTGAGAGCTCCTATAATTCACCCCTCCACTTT.

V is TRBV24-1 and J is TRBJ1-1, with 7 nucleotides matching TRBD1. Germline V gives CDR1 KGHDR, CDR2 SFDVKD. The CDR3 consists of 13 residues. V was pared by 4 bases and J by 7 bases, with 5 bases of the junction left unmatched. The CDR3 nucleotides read TGTGCCACCAGTGACCGACAGGGAGGTGAAGCTTTCTTT. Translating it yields CATSDRQGGEAFF.

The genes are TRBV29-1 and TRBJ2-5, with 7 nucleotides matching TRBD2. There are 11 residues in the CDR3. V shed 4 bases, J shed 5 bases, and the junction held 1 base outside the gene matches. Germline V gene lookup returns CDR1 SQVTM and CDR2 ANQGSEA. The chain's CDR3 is CSVARGETQYF. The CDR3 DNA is TGCAGCGTTGCGCGGGGGGAGACCCAGTACTTC.

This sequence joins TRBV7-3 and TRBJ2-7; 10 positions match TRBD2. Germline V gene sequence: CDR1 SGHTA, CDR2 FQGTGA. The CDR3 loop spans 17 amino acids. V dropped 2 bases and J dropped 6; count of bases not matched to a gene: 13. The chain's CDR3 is CASSLGAAGGKWGEQYF. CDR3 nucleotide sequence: TGTGCCAGCAGCTTAGGGGCAGCGGGAGGGAAGTGGGGCGAGCAGTACTTC.

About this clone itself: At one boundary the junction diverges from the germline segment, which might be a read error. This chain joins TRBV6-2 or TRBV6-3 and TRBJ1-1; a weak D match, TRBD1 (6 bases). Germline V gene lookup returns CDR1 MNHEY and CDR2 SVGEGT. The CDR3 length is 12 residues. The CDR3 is CASSSYSQRGIF. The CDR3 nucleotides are TGTGCCAGCAGTTCCTACAGTCAGAGGGGGATTTTT.

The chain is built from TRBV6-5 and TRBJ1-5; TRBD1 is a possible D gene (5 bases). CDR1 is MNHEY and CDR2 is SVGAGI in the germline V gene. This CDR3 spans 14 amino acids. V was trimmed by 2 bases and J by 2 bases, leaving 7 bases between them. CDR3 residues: CASSYQGGNQPQHF. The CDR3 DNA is TGTGCCAGCAGTTACCAGGGTGGCAATCAGCCCCAGCATTTT.

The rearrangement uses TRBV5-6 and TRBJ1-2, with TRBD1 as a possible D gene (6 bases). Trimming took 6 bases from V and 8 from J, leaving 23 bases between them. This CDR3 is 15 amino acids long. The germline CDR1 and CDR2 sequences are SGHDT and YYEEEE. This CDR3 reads CASTSAGGAERGYTF. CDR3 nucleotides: TGTGCCAGCACCTCTGCCGGGGGGGCCGAAAGGGGCTACACCTTC.

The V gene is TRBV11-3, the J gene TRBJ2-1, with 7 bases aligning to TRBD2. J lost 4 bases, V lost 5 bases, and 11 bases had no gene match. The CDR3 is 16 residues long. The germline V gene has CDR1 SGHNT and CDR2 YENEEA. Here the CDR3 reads CASSPPRASGYNEQFF. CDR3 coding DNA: TGTGCCAGCAGCCCCCCCCGGGCTAGCGGATACAATGAGCAGTTCTTC.

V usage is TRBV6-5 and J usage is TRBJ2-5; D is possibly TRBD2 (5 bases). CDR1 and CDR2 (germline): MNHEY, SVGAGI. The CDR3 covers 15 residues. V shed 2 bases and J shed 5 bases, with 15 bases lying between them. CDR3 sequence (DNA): TGTGCCAGCAGTTACCCCCGAGGGAGACGGGAGACCCAGTACTTC. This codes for CASSYPRGRRETQYF.

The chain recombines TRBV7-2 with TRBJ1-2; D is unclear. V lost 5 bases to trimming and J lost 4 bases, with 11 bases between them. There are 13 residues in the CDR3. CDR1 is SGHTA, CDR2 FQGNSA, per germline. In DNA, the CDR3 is TGTGCCAGCAGCCCCCCGTCCGTCTATGGCTACACCTTC. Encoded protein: CASSPPSVYGYTF.

The CDR3 loop reads CASSPTGGAYNEQFF. In DNA, the CDR3 is TGTGCCAGCAGCCCAACAGGGGGGGCATACAATGAGCAGTTCTTC. The V gene is TRBV6-5, the J gene TRBJ2-1; perhaps TRBD1 as D (8 bases). Between the trimmed V and J ends, which lost 6 bases and 4 bases, there was a span of 16 bases. The V gene's germline CDR1 is MNHEY and CDR2 SVGAGI. There are 15 residues in the CDR3.

CDR3 DNA: TGTGCCATCAGTGAGCCCACAGGCGGCTCTAACTATGGCTACACCTTC. It codes for CAISEPTGGSNYGYTF. V is TRBV10-3 and J is TRBJ1-2, with D maybe TRBD1 (5 bases). The V end was cut by 2 bases, the J end by 0 bases, with 13 bases between. The CDR3 sequence is 16 residues long. The V gene's germline CDR1 is ENHRY and CDR2 SYGVKD.

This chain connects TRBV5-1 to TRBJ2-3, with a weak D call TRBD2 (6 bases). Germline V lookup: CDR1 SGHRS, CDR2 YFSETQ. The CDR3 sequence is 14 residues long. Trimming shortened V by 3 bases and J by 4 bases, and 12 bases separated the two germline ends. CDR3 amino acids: CASSSGTLPDTQYF. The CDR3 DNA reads TGCGCCAGCAGCTCCGGGACTCTCCCAGATACGCAGTATTTT.

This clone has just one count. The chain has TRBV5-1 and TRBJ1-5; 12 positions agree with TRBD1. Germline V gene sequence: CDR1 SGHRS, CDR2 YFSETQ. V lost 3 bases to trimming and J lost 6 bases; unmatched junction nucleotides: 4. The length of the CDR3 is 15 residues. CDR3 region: CASSWGQGAGQPQHF. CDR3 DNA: TGCGCCAGCAGCTGGGGACAGGGGGCAGGTCAGCCCCAGCATTTT.

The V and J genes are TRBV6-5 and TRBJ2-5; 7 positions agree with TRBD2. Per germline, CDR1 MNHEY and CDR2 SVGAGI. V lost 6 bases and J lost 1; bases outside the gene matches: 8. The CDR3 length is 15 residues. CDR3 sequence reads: CASRDRLAPQETQYF. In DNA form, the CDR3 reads TGTGCCAGCAGGGACCGACTAGCCCCCCAAGAGACCCAGTACTTC.

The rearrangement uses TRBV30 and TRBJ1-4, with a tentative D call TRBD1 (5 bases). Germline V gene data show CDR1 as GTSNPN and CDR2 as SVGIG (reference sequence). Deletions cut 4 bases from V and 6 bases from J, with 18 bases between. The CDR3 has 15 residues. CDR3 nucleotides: TGTGCCTGGACCCCCCTGGGACTCTCCGATGAAAAACTGTTTTTT. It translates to CAWTPLGLSDEKLFF.

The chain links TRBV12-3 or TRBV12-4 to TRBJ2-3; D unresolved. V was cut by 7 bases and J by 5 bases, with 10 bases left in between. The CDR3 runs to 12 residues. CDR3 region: CASTQGGDTQYF. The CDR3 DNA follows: TGTGCCAGCACCCAAGGCGGAGATACGCAGTATTTT.

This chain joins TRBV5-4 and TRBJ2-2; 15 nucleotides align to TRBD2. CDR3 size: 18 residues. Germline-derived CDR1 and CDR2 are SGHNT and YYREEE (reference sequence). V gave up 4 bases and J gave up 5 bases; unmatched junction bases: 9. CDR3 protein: CASSPQGTSGRRTGELFF. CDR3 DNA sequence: TGTGCCAGCAGCCCCCAGGGGACTAGCGGGAGGCGGACCGGGGAGCTGTTTTTT.

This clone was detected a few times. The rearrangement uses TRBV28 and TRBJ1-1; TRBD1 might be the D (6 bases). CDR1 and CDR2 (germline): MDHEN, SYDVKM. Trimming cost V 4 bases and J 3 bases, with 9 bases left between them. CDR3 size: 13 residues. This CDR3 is CASSSNRDTEAFF. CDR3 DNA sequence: TGTGCCAGCAGTTCCAACAGGGACACTGAAGCTTTCTTT.

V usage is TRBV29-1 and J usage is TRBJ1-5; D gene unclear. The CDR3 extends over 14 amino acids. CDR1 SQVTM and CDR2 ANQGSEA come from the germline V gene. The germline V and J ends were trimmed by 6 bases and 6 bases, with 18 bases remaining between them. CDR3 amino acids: CSVHLGLPGQPQHF. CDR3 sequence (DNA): TGCAGCGTACACCTCGGACTCCCGGGTCAGCCCCAGCATTTT.

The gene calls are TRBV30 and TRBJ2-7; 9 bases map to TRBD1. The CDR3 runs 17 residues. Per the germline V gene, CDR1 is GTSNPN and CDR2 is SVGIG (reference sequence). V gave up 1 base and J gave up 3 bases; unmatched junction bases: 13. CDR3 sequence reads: CAWSARRGQGRGYEQYF. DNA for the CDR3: TGTGCCTGGAGTGCCCGACGGGGACAGGGAAGGGGCTACGAGCAGTACTTC.

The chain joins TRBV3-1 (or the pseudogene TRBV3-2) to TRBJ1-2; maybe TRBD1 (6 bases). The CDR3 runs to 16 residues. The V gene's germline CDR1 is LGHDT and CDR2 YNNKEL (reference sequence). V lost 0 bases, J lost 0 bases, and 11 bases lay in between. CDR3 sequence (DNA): TGTGCCAGCAGCCAAGATGAGGGGGTATCTAACTATGGCTACACCTTC. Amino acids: CASSQDEGVSNYGYTF.

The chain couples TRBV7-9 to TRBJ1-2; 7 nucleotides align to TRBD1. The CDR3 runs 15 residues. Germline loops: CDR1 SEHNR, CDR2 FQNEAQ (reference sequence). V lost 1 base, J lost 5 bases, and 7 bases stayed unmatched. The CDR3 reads CASSLDGGGGYGYTF. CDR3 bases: TGTGCCAGCAGCTTAGATGGAGGGGGCGGGTATGGCTACACCTTC.

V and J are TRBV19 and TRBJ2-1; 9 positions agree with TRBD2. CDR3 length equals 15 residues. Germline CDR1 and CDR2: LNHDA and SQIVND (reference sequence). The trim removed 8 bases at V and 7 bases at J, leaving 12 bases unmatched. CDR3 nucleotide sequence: TGTGCCAGTGTAGCGGGTAGCGGGAGAGTGAATGAGCAGTTCTTC. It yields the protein CASVAGSGRVNEQFF.